Shown below are 2 T cell receptor beta chains from a single sample sequenced in a study of T cells in Graves' hyperthyroidism and ophthalmopathy. Template material for amplifying TCR beta CDR3 regions consisted of RNA transcripts. The HTBI primer set was used in a first-round RT-PCR of the TCR CDR3. TCRdb ran MiXCR on the multiplex PCR reads and lists one entry per CDR3 protein. The sample yields around 300,000 distinct CDR3 sequences, roughly 22% seen once. The sequenced sample was blood. Source of these receptors: a man aged 25-40 years with Graves' ophthalmopathy.

This clonotype was seen a handful of times. The chain combines TRBV6-1 with TRBJ1-5, with D possibly matching TRBD1 (5 bases). In germline, CDR1 is MNHNS, CDR2 SASEGT. Trimming removed 6 bases at V and 1 base at J, with 19 bases between. The CDR3 sequence is 17 residues long. The DNA of the CDR3 is TGTGCCAGCAGGCCCCTTTACAAGGACACCAGCAATCAGCCCCAGCATTTT. As protein: CASRPLYKDTSNQPQHF.

The rearrangement links TRBV5-1 to TRBJ2-5; D might be TRBD2 (5 bases). V was pared by 4 bases and J by 5 bases, with 15 bases between. Germline V CDR1 and CDR2: SGHRS, YFSETQ. The CDR3 spans 14 residues. CDR3 DNA sequence: TGCGCCAGCAGCCAGGACTCCCCAAGGGAGACCCAGTACTTC. Its protein is CASSQDSPRETQYF.